This TCR beta chain comes out of a study of cytotoxic CD8 clonotypes in ibrutinib-treated CLL. Study results and caveats: Samples were collected at differing times from sustained-remission and progressing patients. Clonality grew at ibrutinib response; at progression, it decreased back toward baseline.

Germline V lookup: CDR1 MNHEY, CDR2 SVGAGI. The CDR3 contains 16 residues. Deletions cut 6 bases from V and 2 bases from J, with 19 bases between. The method was immunoSEQ multiplex PCR; TCRdb's version includes in-frame clones alone and lacks a portion of them. The sample carries 250,000 to 350,000 clones, around 69% recorded once. A note on this clone: Antigen: not known.

The V and J genes are TRBV6-5 and TRBJ1-2; D unresolved. The TCR comes from a human donor with chronic lymphocytic leukemia. The material sequenced was PBMCs, taken at disease progression, from a patient treated with ibrutinib. The CDR3 region has the DNA TGTGCCAGCAGCTACACGAGTCTCAGTGGGAACTATGGCTACACCTTC. This sequence encodes CASSYTSLSGNYGYTF.